This TCR beta chain came from a study of blood T cells in healthy people across ages. Whole-study results and caveats: Higher diversity, along with more naive CD4+ cells, distinguished long-lived donors from aged donors. Older age went with lower TCR beta diversity per million T cells, in a roughly linear way.

The germline CDR1 and CDR2 sequences are MDHEN and SYDVKM. This CDR3 spans 15 amino acids. J gave up 4 bases and V 5 bases, and 9 bases lay outside the gene matches. A J-beta primer mix and a sample-barcoded 5' primer were used in a second PCR of roughly 6 to 11 cycles. MiXCR was run by TCRdb on the 5' RACE reads, yielding one entry per CDR3 protein. The profile shows almost 800,000 distinct CDR3 sequences, nearly 60% of them singletons. Peripheral blood samples of 9 to 10 milliliters were drawn from each donor. A note on this clonotype: Antigen: not known.

The TCR was taken from a man aged 25-45 years in good health. Specimen: blood. J is TRBJ1-1 and V is TRBV28; 8 bases match TRBD1. CDR3 region: CASSLGQGWGTEAFF. In DNA, the CDR3 is TGTGCCAGCAGTCTCGGACAGGGCTGGGGCACTGAAGCTTTCTTT.